These 15 T cell receptor beta chains came from one sample sequenced in a study of blood T cells in healthy people across ages. Using a J-beta primer mix together with a sample-barcoded 5' primer, a second PCR was run for roughly 7 to 12 cycles. One entry per CDR3 protein, called by TCRdb with MiXCR from the 5' RACE reads. The table lists 750,000 to 850,000 distinct CDR3 sequences, around 25% of them singletons. The sample was also reused in another study, on T cells of mothers and their children.

The source material was blood. Source of these receptors: a boy younger than 18 in good health.

V usage is TRBV9 and J usage is TRBJ2-3; 7 bases fit TRBD2. Trimming removed 3 bases from V and 0 bases from J; junction bases left unmatched: 7. Looked up from germline, CDR1 is SGDLS and CDR2 is YYNGEE. The CDR3 spans 16 residues. The CDR3 region is CASSGLPGLSTDTQYF. The CDR3 bases are TGTGCCAGCAGCGGATTACCGGGACTAAGCACAGATACGCAGTATTTT.

The chain joins TRBV7-9 to TRBJ1-1; D perhaps matches TRBD1 (5 bases). The germline CDR1 and CDR2 sequences are SEHNR and FQNEAQ (reference sequence). Trimming pared 5 bases from V and 0 bases from J, leaving 13 bases between. CDR3 size: 15 residues. The CDR3 protein is CASSPGGVMNTEAFF. CDR3 sequence (DNA): TGTGCCAGCAGCCCCGGGGGGGTGATGAACACTGAAGCTTTCTTT.

The rearrangement links TRBV7-6 to TRBJ1-3; a possible D gene is TRBD1 (5 bases). Germline CDR1 reads SGHVS; CDR2 reads FNYEAQ. The CDR3 has 16 residues. The V and J ends lost 5 bases and 7 bases respectively, with 21 bases between them. The CDR3 region has the DNA TGTGCCAGCAGCGTTTCCGCAGGGCTAAGGGAGAACACCATATATTTT. This translates into CASSVSAGLRENTIYF.

The V and J genes are TRBV5-1 and TRBJ2-1; 12 nucleotides align to TRBD2. V was pared by 1 base and J by 4 bases, with 3 bases of the junction left unmatched. The CDR3 consists of 16 residues. Germline-derived CDR1 and CDR2 are SGHRS and YFSETQ. The CDR3: CASSLTTSGGYNEQFF. Written as DNA, the CDR3 is TGCGCCAGCAGCTTGACGACTAGCGGGGGATACAATGAGCAGTTCTTC.

This clonotype was seen only a few times. The V and J genes are TRBV4-2 and TRBJ2-5, with a weak D call TRBD1 (5 bases). The J call is doubtful: the DNA matches TRBJ2-7 better. Germline V gives CDR1 LGHNA, CDR2 YNFKEQ. The length of the CDR3 is 13 residues. The CDR3 region is CASSHPRDFEQYF. The CDR3 coding sequence is TGTGCCAGCAGCCACCCCAGGGATTTCGAGCAGTACTTC.

This clonotype was counted between two and nine times. The rearrangement uses TRBV20-1 and TRBJ2-5, with 9 bases matching TRBD2. The CDR3 runs 14 residues. Trimming took 1 base from V and 1 from J; bases not matched to a gene: 1. The V gene's germline CDR1 is DFQATT and CDR2 SNEGSKA (reference sequence). The CDR3 spells CSARGSGGQETQYF. CDR3 nucleotide sequence: TGCAGTGCTAGAGGTAGCGGGGGCCAAGAGACCCAGTACTTC.

V gene TRBV28 combines with J gene TRBJ1-3, with D uncertain. Germline V lookup: CDR1 MDHEN, CDR2 SYDVKM. Trimming removed 2 bases at V and 1 base at J, with 12 bases between. The CDR3 totals 16 residues. The CDR3 protein is CASSLLLGESGNTIYF. The CDR3 DNA sequence: TGTGCCAGCAGTTTACTTCTCGGGGAATCTGGAAACACCATATATTTT.

This sequence joins TRBV28 and TRBJ1-6; 8 bases line up with TRBD1. The junction had 7 bases not matched to a gene; V was cut back by 4 bases and J by 5 bases. This CDR3 region has 16 residues. CDR1 is MDHEN, CDR2 SYDVKM, per germline. The CDR3 DNA sequence: TGTGCCAGCAGTTCCTCCCGGACAGGGAATAATTCACCCCTCCACTTT. It translates to CASSSSRTGNNSPLHF.

V is TRBV27 and J is TRBJ2-7; no firm D call. The CDR3 has 14 residues. The V end was cut by 2 bases, the J end by 5 bases, with 13 bases between. Germline lookup yields CDR1 MNHEY and CDR2 SMNVEV (reference sequence). Here the CDR3 DNA reads TGTGCCAGCAGTTTAGACCGTATTGAGCACGAGCAGTACTTC. Translating gives CASSLDRIEHEQYF.

With regard to this clonotype: Germline is not matched at one junction end, which may reflect a read error. This chain links TRBV13 with TRBJ1-1, with D perhaps matching TRBD1 (5 bases). The CDR3 sequence is 16 residues long. Per the germline V gene, CDR1 is PRHDT and CDR2 is FYEKMQ (reference sequence). The CDR3 here is CASSLGLTGRVTEAFF. Written as DNA, the CDR3 is TGTGCCAGCAGCTTAGGCCTTACGGGGCGAGTGACTGAAGCCTTCTTT.

The chain is built from TRBV5-1 and TRBJ2-5; 7 bases fit TRBD1. The CDR3 has 14 residues. From germline, CDR1 is SGHRS and CDR2 YFSETQ. Trimming took 3 bases from V and 3 from J; bases not matched to a gene: 5. The CDR3: CASSYFDREETQYF. CDR3 nucleotide sequence: TGCGCCAGCAGCTATTTCGACAGGGAAGAGACCCAGTACTTC.

This clonotype showed up just a few times. The chain carries TRBV29-1 and TRBJ1-1; D unresolved. This CDR3 contains 12 residues. Germline V gene lookup returns CDR1 SQVTM and CDR2 ANQGSEA. The V gene lost 4 bases and the J gene lost 0 bases, with 6 bases spanning the gap. CDR3 in DNA: TGCAGCGTTGCGCCGATGAACACTGAAGCTTTCTTT. This gives the protein CSVAPMNTEAFF.

A few counts support this clonotype. J is TRBJ2-5 and V is TRBV7-9; TRBD2 matches 7 bases. The junction had 12 bases not matched to a gene; V was cut back by 2 bases and J by 3 bases. CDR1 and CDR2 (germline): SEHNR, FQNEAQ (reference sequence). The CDR3 has 17 amino acids. The CDR3 DNA reads TGTGCCAGCAGCTTAAGCATCACCGGACTAGAGAAAGAGACCCAGTACTTC. Amino acid sequence: CASSLSITGLEKETQYF.

The chain is built from TRBV6-1 and TRBJ1-2, with a tentative D call TRBD1 (6 bases). CDR1 and CDR2 (germline): MNHNS, SASEGT. V lost 5 bases, J lost 1 base, and 23 bases lay in between. This CDR3 spans 18 amino acids. CDR3 coding DNA: TGTGCCAGCAGTCCGATACTGGACAGACTAGAGCTTAACTATGGCTACACCTTC. Translated: CASSPILDRLELNYGYTF.

This chain connects TRBV3-1 to TRBJ1-4; perhaps TRBD1 as D (6 bases). Between the trimmed V and J ends, which lost 0 bases and 3 bases, there was a span of 14 bases. The V gene's germline CDR1 is LGHDT and CDR2 YNNKEL (reference sequence). This CDR3 is 17 amino acids long. CDR3 nucleotides: TGTGCCAGCAGCCAAGACAGCCAGGGGAGACCTAATGAAAAACTGTTTTTT. Amino acids: CASSQDSQGRPNEKLFF.